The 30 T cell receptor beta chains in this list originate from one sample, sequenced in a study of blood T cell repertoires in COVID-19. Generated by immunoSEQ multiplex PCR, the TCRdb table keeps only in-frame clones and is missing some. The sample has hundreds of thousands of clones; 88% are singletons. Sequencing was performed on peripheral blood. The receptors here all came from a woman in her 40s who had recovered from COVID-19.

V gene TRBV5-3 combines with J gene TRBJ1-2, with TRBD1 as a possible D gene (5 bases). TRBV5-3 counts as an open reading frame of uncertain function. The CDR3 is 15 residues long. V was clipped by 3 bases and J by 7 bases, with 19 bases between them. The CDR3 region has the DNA TGTGCCAGAAGCTCGCGCGGGGGAAGGTATTTTGGCTACACCTTC. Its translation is CARSSRGGRYFGYTF.

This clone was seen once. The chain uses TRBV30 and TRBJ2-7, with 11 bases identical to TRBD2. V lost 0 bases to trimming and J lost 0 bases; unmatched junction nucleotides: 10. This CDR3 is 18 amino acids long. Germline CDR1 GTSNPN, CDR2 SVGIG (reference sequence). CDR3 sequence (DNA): TGTGCCTGGAGTGTACGGTCTAGCGGGAGGCCCACCTCCTACGAGCAGTACTTC. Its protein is CAWSVRSSGRPTSYEQYF.

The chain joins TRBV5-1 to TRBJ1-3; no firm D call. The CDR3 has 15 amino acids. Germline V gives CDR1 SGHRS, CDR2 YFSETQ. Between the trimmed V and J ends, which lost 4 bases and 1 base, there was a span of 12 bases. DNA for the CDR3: TGCGCCAGCAGCCCAAACCCGGGGTCTGGAAACACCATATATTTT. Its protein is CASSPNPGSGNTIYF.

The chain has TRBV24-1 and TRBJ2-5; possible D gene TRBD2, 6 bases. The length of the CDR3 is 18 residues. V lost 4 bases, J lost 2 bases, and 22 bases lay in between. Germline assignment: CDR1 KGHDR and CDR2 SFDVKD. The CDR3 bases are TGTGCCACCAGTGACCCGTCAGGTGGAGGGGCTGAACAAGAGACCCAGTACTTC. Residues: CATSDPSGGGAEQETQYF.

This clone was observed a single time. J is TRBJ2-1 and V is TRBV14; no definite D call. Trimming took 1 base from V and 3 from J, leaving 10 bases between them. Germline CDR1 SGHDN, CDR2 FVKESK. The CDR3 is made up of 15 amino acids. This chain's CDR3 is CASSQARFGYNEQFF. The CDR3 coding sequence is TGTGCCAGCAGCCAAGCTAGATTTGGCTACAATGAGCAGTTCTTC.

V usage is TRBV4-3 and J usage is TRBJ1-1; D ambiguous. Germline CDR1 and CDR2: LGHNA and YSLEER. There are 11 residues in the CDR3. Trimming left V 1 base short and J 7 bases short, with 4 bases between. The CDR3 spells CASSQGSEAFF. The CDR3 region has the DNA TGCGCCAGCAGCCAAGGGAGTGAAGCTTTCTTT.

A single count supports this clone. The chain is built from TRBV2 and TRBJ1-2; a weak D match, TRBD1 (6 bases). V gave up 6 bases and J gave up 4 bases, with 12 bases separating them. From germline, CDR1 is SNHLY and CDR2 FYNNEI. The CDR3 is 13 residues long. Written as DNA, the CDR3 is TGTGCCAGCAGGGAACAGGGCGCCTATGGCTACACCTTC. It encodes CASREQGAYGYTF.

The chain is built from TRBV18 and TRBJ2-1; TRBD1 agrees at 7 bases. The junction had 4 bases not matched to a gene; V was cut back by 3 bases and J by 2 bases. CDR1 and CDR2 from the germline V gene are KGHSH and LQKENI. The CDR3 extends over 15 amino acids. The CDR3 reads CASSPGTAPYNEQFF. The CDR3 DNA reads TGTGCCAGCTCACCTGGGACAGCTCCCTACAATGAGCAGTTCTTC.

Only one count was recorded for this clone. CDR3 protein: CASGAGEETQYF. CDR3 bases: TGTGCCAGCGGGGCGGGAGAAGAGACCCAGTACTTC. The chain carries TRBV9 and TRBJ2-5, with 7 positions matching TRBD2. The CDR3 consists of 12 residues. Germline V gene data show CDR1 as SGDLS and CDR2 as YYNGEE. Trimming took 7 bases from V and 3 from J; bases not matched to a gene: 3.

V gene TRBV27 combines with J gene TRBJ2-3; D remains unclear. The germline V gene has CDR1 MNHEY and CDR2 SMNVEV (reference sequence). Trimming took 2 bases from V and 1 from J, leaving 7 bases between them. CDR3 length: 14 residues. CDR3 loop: CASSLGLGTDTQYF. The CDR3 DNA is TGTGCCAGCAGTTTAGGCCTAGGCACAGATACGCAGTATTTT.

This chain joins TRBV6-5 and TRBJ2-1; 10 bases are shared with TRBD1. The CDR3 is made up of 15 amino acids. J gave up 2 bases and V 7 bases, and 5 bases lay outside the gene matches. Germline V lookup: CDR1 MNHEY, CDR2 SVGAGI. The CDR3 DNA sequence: TGTGCCAGCACCGGGACAGGGGTTACCTACAATGAGCAGTTCTTC. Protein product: CASTGTGVTYNEQFF.

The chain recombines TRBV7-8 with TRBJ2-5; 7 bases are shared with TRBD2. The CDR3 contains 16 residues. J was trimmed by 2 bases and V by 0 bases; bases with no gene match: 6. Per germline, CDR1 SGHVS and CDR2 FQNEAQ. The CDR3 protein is CASSLAFGTIQETQYF. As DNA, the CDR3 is TGTGCCAGCAGCTTAGCCTTCGGGACTATTCAAGAGACCCAGTACTTC.

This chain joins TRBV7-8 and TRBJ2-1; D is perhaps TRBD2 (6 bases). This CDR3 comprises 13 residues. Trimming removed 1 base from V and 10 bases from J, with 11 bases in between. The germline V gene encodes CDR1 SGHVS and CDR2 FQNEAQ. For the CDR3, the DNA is TGTGCCAGCAGCTTAGAGGGGACTGGAGAGCAGTTCTTC. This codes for CASSLEGTGEQFF.

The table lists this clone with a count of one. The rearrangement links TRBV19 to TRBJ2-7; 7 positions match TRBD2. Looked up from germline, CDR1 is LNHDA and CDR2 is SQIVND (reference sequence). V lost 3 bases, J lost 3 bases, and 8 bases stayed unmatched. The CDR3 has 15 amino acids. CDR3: CASSIAGDLGYEQYF. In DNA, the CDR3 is TGTGCCAGTAGTATTGCGGGAGACTTGGGCTACGAGCAGTACTTC.

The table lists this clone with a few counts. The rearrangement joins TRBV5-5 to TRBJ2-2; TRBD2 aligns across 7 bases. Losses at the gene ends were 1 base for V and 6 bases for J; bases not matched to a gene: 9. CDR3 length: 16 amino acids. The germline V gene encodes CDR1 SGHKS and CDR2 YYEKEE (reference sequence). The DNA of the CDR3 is TGTGCCAGCAGCTTGCTGGGCGGGAGAGTTGCCGGGGAGCTGTTTTTT. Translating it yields CASSLLGGRVAGELFF.

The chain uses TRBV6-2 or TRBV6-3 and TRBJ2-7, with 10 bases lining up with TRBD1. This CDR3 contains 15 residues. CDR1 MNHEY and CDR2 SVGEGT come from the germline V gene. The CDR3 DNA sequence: TGTGCCAGCAGTCCCACGGGGACAGGGGTCCCGGGAGTGTGCGTC. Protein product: CASSPTGTGVPGVCV.

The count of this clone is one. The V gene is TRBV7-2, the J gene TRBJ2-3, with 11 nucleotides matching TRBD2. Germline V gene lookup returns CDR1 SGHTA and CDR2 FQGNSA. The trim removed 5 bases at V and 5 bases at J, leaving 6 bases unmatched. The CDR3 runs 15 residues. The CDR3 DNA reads TGTGCCAGCAGCCCTAGCGGGGGGCCCAAAGATACGCAGTATTTT. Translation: CASSPSGGPKDTQYF. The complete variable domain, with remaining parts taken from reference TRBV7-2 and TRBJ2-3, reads GAGVSQSPSNKVTEKGKDVELRCDPISGHTALYWYRQSLGQGLEFLIYFQGNSAPDKSGLPSDRFSAERTGGSVSTLTIQRTQQEDSAVYLCASSPSGGPKDTQYFGPGTRLTVL.

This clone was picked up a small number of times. The CDR3 region is CASSQNRAWNSPLHF. The CDR3, as DNA: TGTGCCAGCAGCCAAAACAGGGCATGGAATTCACCCCTCCACTTT. The chain employs TRBV14 and TRBJ1-6, with D perhaps matching TRBD1 (6 bases). CDR3 length equals 15 residues. Trimming left V 2 bases short and J 7 bases short, with 12 bases between. CDR1 SGHDN and CDR2 FVKESK come from the germline V gene.

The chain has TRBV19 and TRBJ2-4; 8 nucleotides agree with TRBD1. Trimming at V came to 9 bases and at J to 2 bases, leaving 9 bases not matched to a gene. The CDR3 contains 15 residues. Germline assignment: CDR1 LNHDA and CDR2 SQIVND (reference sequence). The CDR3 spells CASSDTGGSKNIQYF. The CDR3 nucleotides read TGTGCCAGCTCCGACACAGGGGGGTCCAAAAACATTCAGTACTTC.

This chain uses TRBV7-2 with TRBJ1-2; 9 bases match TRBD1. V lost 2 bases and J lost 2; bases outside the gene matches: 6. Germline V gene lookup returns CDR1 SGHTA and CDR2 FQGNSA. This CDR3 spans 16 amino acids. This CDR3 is CASSLRGGQGNYGYTF. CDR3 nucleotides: TGTGCCAGCAGCTTAAGGGGGGGACAGGGCAACTATGGCTACACCTTC.

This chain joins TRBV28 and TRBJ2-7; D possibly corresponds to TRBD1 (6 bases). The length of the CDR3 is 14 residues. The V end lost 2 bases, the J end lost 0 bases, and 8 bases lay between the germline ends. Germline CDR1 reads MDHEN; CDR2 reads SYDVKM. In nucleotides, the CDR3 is TGTGCCAGCAGTTTAGGGGGCGGCTCCTACGAGCAGTACTTC. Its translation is CASSLGGGSYEQYF.

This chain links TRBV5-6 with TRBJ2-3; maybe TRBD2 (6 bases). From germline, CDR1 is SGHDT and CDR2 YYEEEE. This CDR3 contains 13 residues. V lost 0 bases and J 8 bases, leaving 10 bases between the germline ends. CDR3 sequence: CASSLGVGGTQYF. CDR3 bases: TGTGCCAGCAGCTTGGGGGTGGGAGGTACGCAGTATTTT.

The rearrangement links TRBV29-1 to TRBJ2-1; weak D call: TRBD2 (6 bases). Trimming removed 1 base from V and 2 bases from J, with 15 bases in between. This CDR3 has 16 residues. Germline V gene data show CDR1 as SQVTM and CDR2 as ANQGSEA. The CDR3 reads CSVEGLAQRPYNEQFF. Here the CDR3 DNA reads TGCAGCGTTGAAGGGCTAGCGCAACGACCCTACAATGAGCAGTTCTTC.

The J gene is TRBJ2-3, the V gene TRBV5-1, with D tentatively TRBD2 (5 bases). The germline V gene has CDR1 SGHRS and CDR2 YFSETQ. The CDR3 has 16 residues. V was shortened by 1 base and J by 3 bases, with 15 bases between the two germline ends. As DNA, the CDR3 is TGCGCCAGCAGCTTGTGGGCGGGTCTCGGTACAGATACGCAGTATTTT. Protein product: CASSLWAGLGTDTQYF.

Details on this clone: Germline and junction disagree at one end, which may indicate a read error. The CDR3 DNA is TGCGCCAGCAGCTTGGGGACAGGGCCTAAGGAAAAACTGTTTTTT. This encodes CASSLGTGPKEKLFF. This chain uses TRBV5-1 with TRBJ1-4; 8 bases are shared with TRBD1. This CDR3 is 15 amino acids long. CDR1 is SGHRS, CDR2 YFSETQ, per germline.

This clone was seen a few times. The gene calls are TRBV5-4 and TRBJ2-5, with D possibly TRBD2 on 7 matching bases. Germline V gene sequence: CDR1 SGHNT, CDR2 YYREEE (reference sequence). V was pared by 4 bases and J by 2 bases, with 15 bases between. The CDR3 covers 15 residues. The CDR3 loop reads CASSVPAGTQETQYF. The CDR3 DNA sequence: TGTGCCAGCAGCGTGCCAGCGGGGACACAAGAGACCCAGTACTTC. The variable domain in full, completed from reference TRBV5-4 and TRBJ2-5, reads ETGVTQSPTHLIKTRGQQVTLRCSSQSGHNTVSWYQQALGQGPQFIFQYYREEENGRGNFPPRFSGLQFPNYSSELNVNALELDDSALYLCASSVPAGTQETQYFGPGTRLLVL.

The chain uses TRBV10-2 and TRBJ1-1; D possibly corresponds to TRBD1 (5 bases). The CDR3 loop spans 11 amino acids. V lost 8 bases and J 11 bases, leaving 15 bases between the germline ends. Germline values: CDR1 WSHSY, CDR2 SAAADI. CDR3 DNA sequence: TGCGCCAGCGGGACTTATCTAGGGGCTTTCTTT. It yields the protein CASGTYLGAFF.

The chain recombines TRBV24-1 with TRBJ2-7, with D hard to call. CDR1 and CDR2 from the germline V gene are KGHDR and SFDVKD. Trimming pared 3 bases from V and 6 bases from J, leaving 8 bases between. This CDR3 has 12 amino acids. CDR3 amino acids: CATSDPPGEQYF. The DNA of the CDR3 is TGTGCCACCAGTGATCCCCCCGGCGAGCAGTACTTC.

CDR3 sequence: CASSPLAGVADTQYF. The CDR3 DNA sequence: TGTGCCAGCAGCCCCCTAGCGGGAGTTGCAGATACGCAGTATTTT. This chain joins TRBV14 and TRBJ2-3; 10 bases are a match to TRBD2. The CDR3 covers 15 residues. Germline V CDR1 and CDR2: SGHDN, FVKESK. The trim removed 4 bases at V and 4 bases at J, leaving 5 bases unmatched.

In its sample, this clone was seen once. CDR3 sequence reads: CASSLAAGPEAFF. The DNA of the CDR3 is TGCGCCAGCAGCTTGGCGGCGGGCCCTGAAGCTTTCTTT. The rearrangement uses TRBV5-1 and TRBJ1-1; unclear D gene. The V gene's germline CDR1 is SGHRS and CDR2 YFSETQ. V was cut by 0 bases and J by 6 bases, with 9 bases left in between. The CDR3 is 13 residues long.